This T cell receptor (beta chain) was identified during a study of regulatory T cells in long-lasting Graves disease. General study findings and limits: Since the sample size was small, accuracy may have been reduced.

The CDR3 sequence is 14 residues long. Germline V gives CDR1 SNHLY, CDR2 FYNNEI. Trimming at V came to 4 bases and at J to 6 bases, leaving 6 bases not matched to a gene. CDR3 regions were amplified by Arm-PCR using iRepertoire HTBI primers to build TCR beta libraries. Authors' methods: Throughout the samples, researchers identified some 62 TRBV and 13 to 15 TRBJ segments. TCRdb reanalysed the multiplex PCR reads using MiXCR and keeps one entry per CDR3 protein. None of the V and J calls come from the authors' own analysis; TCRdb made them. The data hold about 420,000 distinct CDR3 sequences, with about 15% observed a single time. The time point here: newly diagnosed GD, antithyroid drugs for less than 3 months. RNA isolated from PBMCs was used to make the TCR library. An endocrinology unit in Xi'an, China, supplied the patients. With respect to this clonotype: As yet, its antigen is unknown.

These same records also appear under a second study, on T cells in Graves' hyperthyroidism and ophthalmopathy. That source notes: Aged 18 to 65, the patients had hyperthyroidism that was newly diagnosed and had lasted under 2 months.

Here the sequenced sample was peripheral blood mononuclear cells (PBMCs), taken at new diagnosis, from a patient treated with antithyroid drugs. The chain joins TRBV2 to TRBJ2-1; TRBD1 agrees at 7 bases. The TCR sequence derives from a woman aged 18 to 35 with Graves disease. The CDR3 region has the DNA TGTGCCAGCAGTGGATTGAACAGGGGCAATGAGCAGTTCTTC. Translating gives CASSGLNRGNEQFF. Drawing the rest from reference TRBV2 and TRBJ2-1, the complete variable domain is EPEVTQTPSHQVTQMGQEVILRCVPISNHLYFYWYRQILGQKVEFLVSFYNNEISEKSEIFDDQFSVERPDGSNFTLKIRSTKLEDSAMYFCASSGLNRGNEQFFGPGTRLTVL.